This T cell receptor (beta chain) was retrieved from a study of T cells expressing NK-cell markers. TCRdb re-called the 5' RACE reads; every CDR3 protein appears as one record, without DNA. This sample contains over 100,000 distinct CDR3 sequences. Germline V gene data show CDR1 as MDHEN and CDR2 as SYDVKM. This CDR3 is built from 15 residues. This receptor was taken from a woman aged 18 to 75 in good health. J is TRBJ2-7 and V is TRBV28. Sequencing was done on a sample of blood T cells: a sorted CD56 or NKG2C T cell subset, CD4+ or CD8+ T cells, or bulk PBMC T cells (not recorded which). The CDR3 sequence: CASSLSGGNFYEQYF.